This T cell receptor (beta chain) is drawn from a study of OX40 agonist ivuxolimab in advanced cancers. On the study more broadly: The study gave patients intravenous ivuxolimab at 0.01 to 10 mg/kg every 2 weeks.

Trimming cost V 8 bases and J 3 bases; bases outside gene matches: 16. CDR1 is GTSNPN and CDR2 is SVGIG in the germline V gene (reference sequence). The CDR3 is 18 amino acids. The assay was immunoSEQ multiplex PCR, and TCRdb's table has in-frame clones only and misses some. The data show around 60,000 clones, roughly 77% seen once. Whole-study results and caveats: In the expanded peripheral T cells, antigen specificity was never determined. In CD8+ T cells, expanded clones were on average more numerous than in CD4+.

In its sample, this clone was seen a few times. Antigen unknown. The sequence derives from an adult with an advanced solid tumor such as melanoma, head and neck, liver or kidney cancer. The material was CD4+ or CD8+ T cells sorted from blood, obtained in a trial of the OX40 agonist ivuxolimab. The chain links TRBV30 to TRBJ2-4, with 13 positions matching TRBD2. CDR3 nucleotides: TGTGCCCTGGGGCCGGGACTAGCGGGGATATTCGGCAAAAACATTCAGTACTTC. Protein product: CALGPGLAGIFGKNIQYF.